The clone carrying this T cell receptor (beta chain) was found a few times. These data belong to a study of blood T cells in healthy people across ages. A minimum of 6.5 million PBMCs was isolated per sample. Sample-barcoded 5' priming and a J-beta primer mix drove a second PCR of 7 to 11 cycles. TCRdb re-analysed the 5' RACE reads in MiXCR, keeping a single row per CDR3 protein. The repertoire includes fewer than 2,000,000 distinct CDR3 sequences, about 31% of them detected once, and 11% sits in the top ten. The TCR comes from a woman in her twenties or thirties in good health. Input material: blood.

As DNA, the CDR3 is TGTGCCAGCAGCAACCCAGGGGAGGCGATATTCAAGGAAAAACTGTTTTTT. Translation: CASSNPGEAIFKEKLFF. This chain joins TRBV6-1 and TRBJ1-4; a weak D match, TRBD1 (6 bases). Trimming pared 6 bases from V and 8 bases from J, leaving 25 bases between. The germline gives CDR1 MNHNS, CDR2 SASEGT. The CDR3 sequence is 17 residues long.